Listed here are 26 T cell receptor beta chains from one sample, sequenced in a study of blood T cell repertoires in COVID-19. The table came from immunoSEQ multiplex PCR; TCRdb's copy has only in-frame clones and leaves some out. The table has 270,000 or so clones, roughly 88% seen once. Specimen: peripheral blood. Receptors originate from a woman in her 30s with active or convalescent COVID-19.

V usage is TRBV14 and J usage is TRBJ1-2; D not certain. CDR1 and CDR2 (germline): SGHDN, FVKESK. CDR3 length equals 15 residues. V was shortened by 0 bases and J by 8 bases, with 16 bases between the two germline ends. The CDR3 sequence: CASSQDSLSPGGYTF. CDR3 DNA sequence: TGTGCCAGCAGCCAAGATTCCCTCTCTCCCGGGGGCTACACCTTC.

This clone was seen a handful of times. The chain combines TRBV19 with TRBJ1-5; TRBD1 matches 9 bases. J gave up 0 bases and V 3 bases, and 9 bases lay outside the gene matches. The CDR3 spans 18 residues. CDR1 LNHDA and CDR2 SQIVND come from the germline V gene (reference sequence). CDR3 residues: CASSMGGQGIYSNQPQHF. In nucleotides, the CDR3 is TGTGCCAGTAGTATGGGAGGACAGGGGATATATAGCAATCAGCCCCAGCATTTT.

The chain carries TRBV7-9 and TRBJ2-7; 8 nucleotides agree with TRBD2. CDR1 and CDR2 from the germline V gene are SEHNR and FQNEAQ (reference sequence). V gave up 5 bases and J gave up 6 bases; unmatched junction bases: 3. There are 12 residues in the CDR3. CDR3 nucleotides: TGTGCCAGCAGCCCCCGGGGGGGCGAGCAGTACTTC. It specifies CASSPRGGEQYF. Combining the CDR3 with reference TRBV7-9 and TRBJ2-7 gives the whole variable domain DTGVSQNPRHKITKRGQNVTFRCDPISEHNRLYWYRQTLGQGPEFLTYFQNEAQLEKSRLLSDRFSAERPKGSFSTLEIQRTEQGDSAMYLCASSPRGGEQYFGPGTRLTVT.

Comments on this clone: In the same sample, other DNA sequences code for this CDR3. This chain links TRBV5-1 with TRBJ1-3; possibly TRBD1 for D (5 bases). The CDR3 extends over 14 amino acids. Trimming stripped 0 bases from V and 4 bases from J, with 8 bases between. The V gene's germline CDR1 is SGHRS and CDR2 YFSETQ. CDR3 in amino acids: CASSLAGSGNTIYF. The CDR3 DNA reads TGCGCCAGCAGCTTGGCAGGGTCAGGAAACACCATATATTTT.

The chain carries TRBV7-2 and TRBJ1-4; tentative D call: TRBD1 (5 bases). Germline V gene data show CDR1 as SGHTA and CDR2 as FQGNSA. CDR3 length: 14 amino acids. V gave up 8 bases and J gave up 11 bases, with 21 bases separating them. The CDR3 coding sequence is TGTGCCAGCCCCCCGGGGGGGATTTTCGAGAAACTGTTTTTT. Its translation is CASPPGGIFEKLFF. Full variable domain (outside the CDR3, taken from reference TRBV7-2 and TRBJ1-4): GAGVSQSPSNKVTEKGKDVELRCDPISGHTALYWYRQSLGQGLEFLIYFQGNSAPDKSGLPSDRFSAERTGGSVSTLTIQRTQQEDSAVYLCASPPGGIFEKLFFGSGTQLSVL.

This chain joins TRBV4-2 and TRBJ1-1; 9 bases fit TRBD1. V lost 0 bases to trimming and J lost 5 bases; unmatched junction nucleotides: 4. In germline, CDR1 is LGHNA, CDR2 YNFKEQ. The length of the CDR3 is 15 residues. CDR3 DNA: TGTGCCAGCAGCCAAGAAGACAGGGGGGGGACTGAAGCTTTCTTT. It yields the protein CASSQEDRGGTEAFF.

The chain joins TRBV28 to TRBJ1-4, with D possibly TRBD1 on 6 matching bases. The V gene's germline CDR1 is MDHEN and CDR2 SYDVKM. Deletions cut 7 bases from V and 5 bases from J, with 17 bases between. The CDR3 is 15 amino acids. The CDR3 protein is CASTPGGRLNEKLFF. CDR3 bases: TGTGCCAGCACCCCTGGGGGCAGATTAAATGAAAAACTGTTTTTT.

In its sample, this clone was seen once. J is TRBJ1-2 and V is TRBV3-1 (or the pseudogene TRBV3-2); D may be TRBD1 (5 bases). Germline V lookup: CDR1 LGHDT, CDR2 YNNKEL (reference sequence). The V and J ends lost 4 bases and 3 bases respectively, with 6 bases between them. CDR3 length: 12 residues. CDR3 coding DNA: TGTGCCAGCAGCCCGGGGGACTATGGCTACACCTTC. This encodes CASSPGDYGYTF.

The rearrangement links TRBV27 to TRBJ1-3, with D unresolved. V was clipped by 2 bases and J by 4 bases, with 6 bases between them. The CDR3 is 13 amino acids. Per germline, CDR1 MNHEY and CDR2 SMNVEV (reference sequence). The DNA for the CDR3 is TGTGCCAGCAGTTTAGCCAGGGGAAACACCATATATTTT. Residues: CASSLARGNTIYF.

The chain links TRBV4-2 to TRBJ1-5, with 9 bases that match TRBD1. J lost 6 bases, V lost 1 base, and 4 bases had no gene match. CDR3 size: 15 residues. Germline values: CDR1 LGHNA, CDR2 YNFKEQ. The CDR3 region has the DNA TGTGCCAGCAGCCAAGGACAGGGGGAGGGTCAGCCCCAGCATTTT. Protein product: CASSQGQGEGQPQHF.

This sequence joins TRBV7-2 and TRBJ1-2, with D tentatively TRBD1 (6 bases). CDR3 length: 14 residues. CDR1 and CDR2 (germline): SGHTA, FQGNSA. Trimming cost V 7 bases and J 7 bases, with 19 bases left between them. CDR3 sequence reads: CASTWFGRGGGYTF. The CDR3 DNA reads TGTGCCAGCACCTGGTTTGGCAGGGGCGGTGGCTACACCTTC.

V gene TRBV3-1 (or the pseudogene TRBV3-2) combines with J gene TRBJ1-3; 11 nucleotides match TRBD1. With 2 bases clipped from V and 2 bases from J, the junction kept 11 bases outside the gene matches. Germline V gene data show CDR1 as LGHDT and CDR2 as YNNKEL (reference sequence). The CDR3 has 19 amino acids. The CDR3 here is CASSQLAPGTGGAGNTIYF. The DNA for the CDR3 is TGTGCCAGCAGCCAACTGGCCCCCGGGACAGGGGGGGCTGGAAACACCATATATTTT.

This chain links TRBV4-2 with TRBJ2-5; 13 nucleotides agree with TRBD2. With 5 bases clipped from V and 2 bases from J, the junction kept 5 bases outside the gene matches. Germline lookup yields CDR1 LGHNA and CDR2 YNFKEQ. The CDR3 sequence is 16 residues long. CDR3 protein: CASSVGTSGEQETQYF. The CDR3 DNA is TGTGCCAGCAGCGTAGGGACTAGCGGGGAACAAGAGACCCAGTACTTC.

This clone was seen only once. The gene calls are TRBV18 and TRBJ2-3; 9 bases are a match to TRBD2. Germline V CDR1 and CDR2: KGHSH, LQKENI. This CDR3 has 16 amino acids. J was trimmed by 6 bases and V by 1 base; bases with no gene match: 8. CDR3 protein: CASSPLPSGGSDTQYF. In DNA form, the CDR3 reads TGTGCCAGCTCACCACTTCCAAGCGGGGGGTCCGATACGCAGTATTTT. Together with reference TRBV18 and TRBJ2-3, the CDR3 gives the full variable domain: NAGVMQNPRHLVRRRGQEARLRCSPMKGHSHVYWYRQLPEEGLKFMVYLQKENIIDESGMPKERFSAEFPKEGPSILRIQQVVRGDSAAYFCASSPLPSGGSDTQYFGPGTRLTVL.

The chain employs TRBV27 and TRBJ1-6, with TRBD1 matching over 7 bases. Germline CDR1 and CDR2: MNHEY and SMNVEV (reference sequence). The CDR3 has 16 residues. J was trimmed by 6 bases and V by 3 bases; bases with no gene match: 8. This CDR3 is CASSLTNQGGNSPLHF. The CDR3 nucleotides read TGTGCCAGCAGTTTGACTAACCAGGGGGGTAATTCACCCCTCCACTTT.

This clone was seen a handful of times. Distinct nucleotide sequences in the sample also encode this CDR3. V gene TRBV27 combines with J gene TRBJ1-1; D is perhaps TRBD1 (5 bases). V lost 3 bases and J lost 3, with 8 bases in between. Germline V lookup: CDR1 MNHEY, CDR2 SMNVEV (reference sequence). The CDR3 loop spans 13 amino acids. For the CDR3, the DNA is TGTGCCAGCAGTTTGCGGGGGGACACTGAAGCTTTCTTT. Encoded protein: CASSLRGDTEAFF.

The chain links TRBV30 to TRBJ2-2; D is unclear. The CDR3 totals 15 residues. Between the trimmed V and J ends, which lost 4 bases and 2 bases, there was a span of 14 bases. Germline V CDR1 and CDR2: GTSNPN, SVGIG (reference sequence). CDR3 protein: CAWNPIGSNTGELFF. In DNA form, the CDR3 reads TGTGCCTGGAACCCCATCGGTAGTAACACCGGGGAGCTGTTTTTT.

Only a few counts were recorded for this clone. The V call is TRBV5-6, the J call TRBJ2-6; no firm D call. The CDR3 runs 15 residues. V was trimmed by 0 bases and J by 0 bases, leaving 4 bases between them. CDR1 SGHDT and CDR2 YYEEEE come from the germline V gene. The CDR3 sequence: CASSLGRSGANVLTF. CDR3 in DNA: TGTGCCAGCAGCTTGGGTCGCTCTGGGGCCAACGTCCTGACTTTC.

The genes are TRBV7-2 and TRBJ2-3, with a possible D match to TRBD2 (5 bases). Germline CDR1 and CDR2: SGHTA and FQGNSA. V was trimmed by 0 bases and J by 4 bases, leaving 8 bases between them. The CDR3 sequence is 14 residues long. The CDR3: CASSLARRADTQYF. As DNA, the CDR3 is TGTGCCAGCAGCTTAGCGAGGCGGGCAGATACGCAGTATTTT.

This chain links TRBV29-1 with TRBJ2-2; 10 nucleotides line up with TRBD1. The J segment lost 5 bases and the V segment lost 7 bases, leaving 7 bases of the junction unmatched. Germline V gives CDR1 SQVTM, CDR2 ANQGSEA. The length of the CDR3 is 14 residues. The CDR3 here is CSAEDRGDTGELFF. The CDR3 region has the DNA TGCAGCGCTGAGGACAGGGGGGATACCGGGGAGCTGTTTTTT.

Ten or more counts support this clone. The gene calls are TRBV27 and TRBJ1-2; D is uncertain. Per the germline V gene, CDR1 is MNHEY and CDR2 is SMNVEV (reference sequence). The CDR3 runs 14 residues. V was clipped by 3 bases and J by 7 bases, with 15 bases between them. CDR3 amino acids: CASSFLPVVLGYTF. The CDR3 DNA reads TGTGCCAGCAGTTTTCTACCGGTGGTGCTTGGCTACACCTTC.

This chain joins TRBV19 and TRBJ2-7, with D possibly TRBD2 on 5 matching bases. V was pared by 3 bases and J by 2 bases, with 14 bases between. The CDR3 consists of 15 residues. Germline values: CDR1 LNHDA, CDR2 SQIVND (reference sequence). CDR3 nucleotides: TGTGCCAGTAGTATGAAGGGAGATGGCCCCTACGAGCAGTACTTC. Residues: CASSMKGDGPYEQYF.

This chain joins TRBV2 and TRBJ1-2, with D possibly matching TRBD1 (5 bases). V was cut by 3 bases and J by 4 bases, with 15 bases left in between. CDR1 SNHLY and CDR2 FYNNEI come from the germline V gene. CDR3 length: 15 residues. The CDR3 sequence is CASSDGWGSSYGYTF. The CDR3 DNA sequence: TGTGCCAGCAGTGATGGGTGGGGCTCTTCCTATGGCTACACCTTC.

The chain couples TRBV14 to TRBJ1-2, with a tentative D call TRBD1 (5 bases). The V end lost 2 bases, the J end lost 8 bases, and 12 bases lay between the germline ends. The CDR3 sequence is 13 residues long. CDR1 is SGHDN and CDR2 is FVKESK in the germline V gene. The CDR3: CASSQHTGLGYTF. DNA of the CDR3: TGTGCCAGCAGCCAACACACAGGTTTAGGCTACACCTTC.

The V call is TRBV30, the J call TRBJ2-5; 7 positions agree with TRBD2. This CDR3 region has 15 residues. Germline V gene sequence: CDR1 GTSNPN, CDR2 SVGIG (reference sequence). The ends lost 0 bases at V and 4 bases at J; junction bases unmatched: 8. The CDR3 DNA reads TGTGCCTGGAGTGTAATGCGGGGGTGGTCAGAGACCCAGTACTTC. Protein product: CAWSVMRGWSETQYF.

This clone was observed a handful of times. The rearrangement joins TRBV6-5 to TRBJ2-5; D is possibly TRBD1 (8 bases). The CDR3 is made up of 15 amino acids. V was clipped by 4 bases and J by 7 bases, with 19 bases between them. Germline CDR1 and CDR2: MNHEY and SVGAGI. The CDR3 DNA follows: TGTGCCAGCAGTTGGGGGGGACAGGCCCCCCGGACCCAGTACTTC. Its translation: CASSWGGQAPRTQYF.